These 21 T cell receptor beta chains share one sample of origin, sequenced in a study of spatial heterogeneity in lung cancer. These receptors lack a known antigen. Regarding the study as a whole: Expanded intratumoral alpha and beta TCR counts tracked tumor mutation counts.

Sample time point: sample taken at primary tumor resection. TCRdb independently ran MiXCR on the 5' RACE reads; one entry per CDR3 protein. The table has about 11,000 distinct CDR3 sequences, around 8% seen once. The sample in question was lung tumor tissue, obtained at surgery. The receptors come from a female donor with early-stage non-small cell lung cancer.

Judged by abundance, this clonotype is medium-sized. The chain links TRBV27 to TRBJ2-7; 8 bases line up with TRBD1. V lost 7 bases, J lost 6 bases, and 8 bases stayed unmatched. CDR1 and CDR2 from the germline V gene are MNHEY and SMNVEV (reference sequence). The CDR3 is 13 residues long. CDR3 nucleotide sequence: TGTGCCAGCACCCGAACACAGGGGGGCGAGCAGTACTTC. Translating gives CASTRTQGGEQYF.

This clonotype was observed many times. The chain joins TRBV12-3 or TRBV12-4 to TRBJ2-5, with D tentatively TRBD2 (5 bases). This CDR3 has 13 residues. V lost 2 bases to trimming and J lost 3 bases, with 7 bases between them. CDR3 in amino acids: CASSLSGKETQYF. CDR3 DNA: TGTGCCAGCAGTTTATCGGGGAAAGAGACCCAGTACTTC.

In this sample, this clonotype turned up many times. The chain employs TRBV7-3 and TRBJ1-2, with D perhaps TRBD1 (5 bases). The CDR3 is 14 residues long. V was trimmed by 2 bases and J by 7 bases, leaving 14 bases between them. CDR1 is SGHTA and CDR2 is FQGTGA in the germline V gene. The CDR3 loop reads CASSLEGAPGGYTF. The CDR3, as DNA: TGTGCCAGCAGCTTAGAAGGGGCGCCGGGTGGCTACACCTTC.

In this sample, this clonotype turned up many times. V gene TRBV5-6 combines with J gene TRBJ2-7; maybe TRBD2 (6 bases). Germline V lookup: CDR1 SGHDT, CDR2 YYEEEE. With 5 bases removed from V and 2 bases from J, the gap between germline ends came to 14 bases. This CDR3 is 14 amino acids long. Here the CDR3 DNA reads TGTGCCAGCAGACGGCGGGGTGAGGCCTACGAGCAGTACTTC. Protein: CASRRRGEAYEQYF.

This clonotype appeared a few times. CDR3: CASSLDGDITEQYF. The CDR3 nucleotides read TGTGCCAGCAGCCTCGATGGAGATATAACCGAGCAGTACTTC. The chain has TRBV4-2 and TRBJ2-7; D gene unclear. The CDR3 covers 14 residues. CDR1 LGHNA and CDR2 YNFKEQ come from the germline V gene. The ends were cut back, 4 bases at V and 6 bases at J, with 16 bases in the middle.

This clonotype was found a few times. The chain links TRBV11-2 to TRBJ1-1, with 9 bases lining up with TRBD1. This CDR3 has 14 amino acids. V trimming: 5 bases; J trimming: 1 base; junction bases outside the gene matches: 2. Germline CDR1 reads SGHAT; CDR2 reads FQNNGV. The CDR3 region is CASSPGQGNTEAFF. The CDR3, as DNA: TGTGCCAGCAGCCCGGGACAGGGGAACACTGAAGCTTTCTTT.

This clonotype was seen ten or more times. V and J are TRBV2 and TRBJ1-2; TRBD1 matches at 9 bases. The CDR3 totals 13 residues. Trimming removed 6 bases from V and 7 bases from J; junction bases left unmatched: 6. Germline loops: CDR1 SNHLY, CDR2 FYNNEI. DNA of the CDR3: TGTGCCAGCAGCCGGGACAGGGTGTCTGGCTACACCTTC. Translating gives CASSRDRVSGYTF.

This clonotype counts as medium-sized (0.01 to 0.1%). V and J are TRBV7-3 and TRBJ2-7, with a possible D match to TRBD1 (6 bases). The CDR3 runs 13 residues. Germline V gene data show CDR1 as SGHTA and CDR2 as FQGTGA. V dropped 4 bases and J dropped 5 bases, with 12 bases sitting between them. As DNA, the CDR3 is TGTGCCAGCAGCTCCTCAGGGGTCGACGAGCAGTACTTC. It specifies CASSSSGVDEQYF.

This clonotype was seen many times. The chain uses TRBV29-1 and TRBJ1-1; perhaps TRBD1 as D (6 bases). The CDR3 totals 13 residues. Per the germline V gene, CDR1 is SQVTM and CDR2 is ANQGSEA. V was shortened by 3 bases and J by 0 bases, with 8 bases between the two germline ends. CDR3 nucleotides: TGCAGCGTTGAGAGGGGGGTGAACACTGAAGCTTTCTTT. It translates to CSVERGVNTEAFF.

Within the sample, this clonotype is medium-sized (0.01 to 0.1%). The chain carries TRBV2 and TRBJ2-7, with TRBD2 matching over 7 bases. This CDR3 is 14 amino acids long. The ends lost 6 bases at V and 3 bases at J; junction bases unmatched: 8. Germline CDR1 and CDR2: SNHLY and FYNNEI. CDR3 sequence reads: CASSRQAGSYEQYF. The CDR3 DNA reads TGTGCCAGCAGCCGCCAAGCGGGAAGCTACGAGCAGTACTTC.

This clonotype was seen ten or more times. The chain is built from TRBV10-3 and TRBJ2-5; D assignment may be TRBD1 or TRBD2 (5 bases each). This CDR3 has 15 residues. The germline gives CDR1 ENHRY, CDR2 SYGVKD. The V end was cut by 2 bases, the J end by 4 bases, with 14 bases between. The CDR3 DNA sequence: TGTGCCATCAGTGAGCGCAACTGGGGGATAGAGACCCAGTACTTC. It codes for CAISERNWGIETQYF.

This clonotype showed up many times. This chain uses TRBV2 with TRBJ1-6, with D possibly matching TRBD1 (5 bases). This CDR3 has 13 amino acids. Looked up from germline, CDR1 is SNHLY and CDR2 is FYNNEI. Trimming left V 4 bases short and J 7 bases short, with 8 bases between. CDR3 nucleotide sequence: TGTGCCAGCAGTGCCAACAGGAATTCACCCCTCCACTTT. This codes for CASSANRNSPLHF.

The sample holds a few counts of this clonotype. The V gene is TRBV6-5, the J gene TRBJ1-1; tentatively, D is TRBD1 (5 bases). The V end was cut by 6 bases, the J end by 1 base, with 12 bases between. CDR3 size: 14 residues. Germline V gives CDR1 MNHEY, CDR2 SVGAGI. The CDR3 nucleotides are TGTGCCAGCAGACTGGGGACCTCGAACACTGAAGCTTTCTTT. It codes for CASRLGTSNTEAFF.

This clonotype has at least ten counts. The rearrangement uses TRBV6-4 and TRBJ1-5, with D maybe TRBD1 (6 bases). The CDR3 has 13 amino acids. V lost 2 bases and J lost 6, with 8 bases in between. The germline V gene has CDR1 MRHNA and CDR2 SNTAGT. CDR3 nucleotide sequence: TGTGCCAGCAGTGACCGAGGGGGTCAGCCCCAGCATTTT. This encodes CASSDRGGQPQHF.

This clonotype ranks as medium-sized. The chain uses TRBV28 and TRBJ1-6, with TRBD1 matching 10 bases. CDR3 length: 15 amino acids. CDR1 is MDHEN, CDR2 SYDVKM, per germline. The J segment lost 9 bases and the V segment lost 6 bases, leaving 8 bases of the junction unmatched. The CDR3: CASSPPGQGSSPLHF. The DNA for the CDR3 is TGTGCCAGCAGCCCTCCGGGACAGGGGTCTTCACCCCTCCACTTT.

As for this clonotype: Germline is not matched at one junction end, which may reflect a read error. V usage is TRBV6-5 and J usage is TRBJ2-4; 9 nucleotides line up with TRBD1. CDR1 and CDR2 from the germline V gene are MNHEY and SVGAGI. The CDR3 is 13 residues long. The CDR3 reads CASRRQGGNIQNF. The CDR3 coding sequence is TGTGCCAGCAGGAGACAGGGGGGGAACATTCAGAACTTC.

This clonotype is classed as medium-sized. The genes are TRBV9 and TRBJ2-3, with D perhaps TRBD2 (6 bases). The CDR3 is 16 amino acids. The germline gives CDR1 SGDLS, CDR2 YYNGEE. V was trimmed by 0 bases and J by 5 bases, leaving 16 bases between them. CDR3 DNA sequence: TGTGCCAGCAGCGTAGCTACCGGAGGGAGAGAAGATACGCAGTATTTT. Its protein is CASSVATGGREDTQYF.

The sample holds many counts of this clonotype. The chain uses TRBV9 and TRBJ2-2; 7 bases line up with TRBD1. V lost 5 bases and J lost 2; bases outside the gene matches: 3. CDR1 is SGDLS, CDR2 YYNGEE, per germline. The CDR3 totals 14 residues. Here the CDR3 reads CASRDRVNTGELFF. For the CDR3, the DNA is TGTGCCAGCAGAGACAGGGTCAACACCGGGGAGCTGTTTTTT.

This clonotype was seen ten or more times. The chain recombines TRBV7-3 with TRBJ1-1, with 7 nucleotides matching TRBD1. The ends lost 5 bases at V and 1 base at J; junction bases unmatched: 4. This CDR3 contains 14 residues. From germline, CDR1 is SGHTA and CDR2 FQGTGA. The CDR3 DNA sequence: TGTGCCAGCAGCCCGACAGGGCCGAACACTGAAGCTTTCTTT. This codes for CASSPTGPNTEAFF.

This clonotype has ten or more counts. The rearrangement links TRBV20-1 to TRBJ2-7; weak D call: TRBD1 (6 bases). The CDR3 is 14 amino acids. Trimming shortened V by 1 base and J by 2 bases, and 12 bases separated the two germline ends. Looked up from germline, CDR1 is DFQATT and CDR2 is SNEGSKA (reference sequence). The DNA for the CDR3 is TGCAGTGCTAGAGCCTTCGGACAGCCCTACGAGCAGTACTTC. Protein product: CSARAFGQPYEQYF.

This rearrangement joins TRBV28 to TRBJ2-7; D is possibly TRBD2 (6 bases). Germline V CDR1 and CDR2: MDHEN, SYDVKM. The CDR3 loop spans 14 amino acids. The V and J ends lost 8 bases and 0 bases respectively, with 14 bases between them. CDR3 in DNA: TGTGCCAGCGGGTCAGGGACTCTCTCCTACGAGCAGTACTTC. Amino acids: CASGSGTLSYEQYF. Using reference TRBV28 and TRBJ2-7 for the parts outside the CDR3, the full variable domain is DVKVTQSSRYLVKRTGEKVFLECVQDMDHENMFWYRQDPGLGLRLIYFSYDVKMKEKGDIPEGYSVSREKKERFSLILESASTNQTSMYLCASGSGTLSYEQYFGPGTRLTVT.